The clone carrying this TCR beta chain was observed a single time. The protocol was immunoSEQ multiplex PCR, while the TCRdb copy is restricted to in-frame clones and leaves out a portion. The profile shows approximately 88,000 clones, roughly 90% of them singletons. The entry originates in a study of OX40 agonist ivuxolimab in advanced cancers. About the study: Given to patients was ivuxolimab, an agonistic anti-OX40 (CD134) antibody.

Autoimmune disease history or systemic immunosuppression led to patient exclusion. CDR3 length: 17 residues. Germline V gives CDR1 ENHRY, CDR2 SYGVKD. Trimming removed 4 bases from V and 0 bases from J, with 15 bases in between. This clonotype was sampled from an adult with an advanced solid tumor such as melanoma, head and neck, liver or kidney cancer. This chain joins TRBV10-3 and TRBJ1-4, with D maybe TRBD1 (5 bases). Sequenced here: CD4+ or CD8+ T cells sorted from blood, sampled in a trial of the OX40 agonist ivuxolimab. The CDR3 spells CAISGGNGDATNEKLFF. In DNA form, the CDR3 reads TGTGCCATCAGTGGCGGCAATGGGGACGCAACTAATGAAAAACTGTTTTTT.